These T cell receptor beta chains were read from a single sample in a study of cytotoxic CD8 clonotypes in ibrutinib-treated CLL. Sequencing was performed with immunoSEQ multiplex PCR; in TCRdb, only in-frame clones are kept and a portion is missing. Of about 50,000 clones listed, roughly 54% are singletons. Sequenced material: PBMCs, taken at disease progression, from a patient treated with ibrutinib. These receptors originate from a human donor with chronic lymphocytic leukemia. The CDR3 runs from the conserved cysteine through the conserved F or W. The D gene is left open where the match is weak. Only some rows state a clone size, as once, few, many or a class for expanded clones.

j_call,v_call,d_call,clone_size,cdr3_nt,cdr3_aa
TRBJ1-5,TRBV28,-,-,TGTGCCAGCAGTTTACCGGCAGGCGCTTATAGCAATCAGCCCCAGCATTTT,CASSLPAGAYSNQPQHF
TRBJ1-4,TRBV4-1,-,many,TGCGCCAGCAGCCCATATACGGACAGCCTTGGTGAAAAACTGTTTTTT,CASSPYTDSLGEKLFF
TRBJ2-7,TRBV5-1,TRBD2,few,TGCGCCAGCAGCGCTAATAGCGGGAGTAGGAGCTACGAGCAGTACTTC,CASSANSGSRSYEQYF
TRBJ2-2,TRBV5-1,TRBD1,few,TGCGCCAGCAGCCCTAGGACAGGGGACGGCGGGGAGCTGTTTTTT,CASSPRTGDGGELFF
TRBJ2-7,TRBV4-1,-,once,TGCGCCAGCAGCCACCGTGGAGACAGCTCCTACGAGCAGTACTTC,CASSHRGDSSYEQYF
TRBJ1-1,TRBV9,-,-,TGTGCCAGCAGCGTAGGTTCCCAACGGGCAAACACTGAAGCTTTCTTT,CASSVGSQRANTEAFF
TRBJ2-3,TRBV27,TRBD1,-,TGTGCCAGCACCTCCCCCTACAGGGGTCCAGATACGCAGTATTTT,CASTSPYRGPDTQYF
TRBJ1-1,TRBV27,-,-,TGTGCCAGCAGAACCAGGGCCATGAACACTGAAGCTTTCTTT,CASRTRAMNTEAFF
TRBJ2-1,TRBV6-1,-,-,TGTGCCAGCAGTGTCGGGTCCGCGGGTTCGGATGAGCAGTTCTTC,CASSVGSAGSDEQFF
TRBJ2-2,TRBV10-3,-,-,TGTGCCATCAAACGGGACACCGGTCCTGTGAAGCTGTTTTTT,CAIKRDTGPVKLFF
TRBJ1-2,TRBV9,-,few,TGTGCCAGCAGCGTAGCTTGGGGCTTGGCAGATGGCTACACCTTC,CASSVAWGLADGYTF
TRBJ1-3,TRBV6-5,-,once,TGTGCCAGCAGGTCACAGTACGACTCTGGAAACACCATATATTTT,CASRSQYDSGNTIYF
TRBJ2-2,TRBV5-1,TRBD1,-,TGCGCCAGCAGCTTGGCACAGGGGGACGCGAACACCGGGGAGCTGTTTTTT,CASSLAQGDANTGELFF
TRBJ1-1,TRBV27,-,-,TGTGCCAGCAGTCCCCGGACGGGATTTAACACTGAAGCTTTCTTT,CASSPRTGFNTEAFF
TRBJ1-3,TRBV6-5,-,-,TGTGCCAGCAGTTACTCGAGAGGGACCTCTGGAAACACCATATATTTT,CASSYSRGTSGNTIYF
TRBJ1-1,TRBV28,-,-,TGTGCCAGCACCACCGGGGGCGCAGGAGCTTTCTTT,CASTTGGAGAFF
TRBJ1-5,TRBV7-2,-,-,TGTGCCAGCAGCTTAATCCGCAATCAGCCCCAGCATTTT,CASSLIRNQPQHF
TRBJ2-1,TRBV7-8,-,-,TGTGCCAGCAGCTTAGTGAGCTCCTACAATGAGCAGTTCTTC,CASSLVSSYNEQFF
TRBJ2-4,TRBV2,TRBD2,-,TGTGCCAGCAGTGGGGGAGGGACCAAAAACATTCAGTACTTC,CASSGGGTKNIQYF
TRBJ2-2,TRBV29-1,TRBD1,-,TGCAGCGTGACCGGGACAGGGGACAGGGAGCTGTTTTTT,CSVTGTGDRELFF
TRBJ2-7,TRBV11-1,-,-,TGTGCCAGCAGCTCCAACAGGGGAGGCTACGAGCAGTACTTC,CASSSNRGGYEQYF
TRBJ2-7,TRBV28,TRBD2,-,TGTGCCAGCAGTTCCGCCGGGGGACTAGCGGGAGTGAATGAGCAGTACTTC,CASSSAGGLAGVNEQYF
TRBJ2-3,TRBV29-1,-,-,TGCAGCGGGTGGGGGGGCTACACAGATACGCAGTATTTT,CSGWGGYTDTQYF
TRBJ2-5,TRBV23-1,TRBD1,-,TGCGCCAGCAGTCGCCGGGACAGGGCAGCAGAGACCCAGTACTTC,CASSRRDRAAETQYF
TRBJ1-1,TRBV5-6,-,-,TGTGCCAGCAGCTTGCCCGGCCCGGGATCGACTTTCTTT,CASSLPGPGSTFF
TRBJ2-7,TRBV5-8,TRBD1,-,TGTGCCAGCAGCTTGTATCTGGGACAGGGAGGCGAGCAGTACTTC,CASSLYLGQGGEQYF
TRBJ2-1,TRBV5-4,-,-,TGTGCCAGCAGCTGGGTTGTAGACAATGAGCAGTTCTTC,CASSWVVDNEQFF
TRBJ1-3,TRBV4-1,-,few,TGCGCCAGCAGCCAGGGACATGGAAACACCATATATTTT,CASSQGHGNTIYF
TRBJ2-3,TRBV5-1,TRBD1,few,TGCGCCAGCAGCACCACGGGACAGCGCACAGATACGCAGTATTTT,CASSTTGQRTDTQYF
TRBJ1-5,TRBV6-5,-,-,TGTGCCAGCCGGGACCCTCCTGGGCCCCAGCATTTT,CASRDPPGPQHF
TRBJ2-1,TRBV4-2,-,-,TGTGCCAGCAGCCAAGCGTTCGGAAATTCCAAAATTAGCGGCCCTTCCTACAATGAGCAGTTCTTC,CASSQAFGNSKISGPSYNEQFF
TRBJ2-7,TRBV6-5,TRBD1,-,TGTGCCAGCAGGACCACAGGGGGCAACGAGCAGTACTTC,CASRTTGGNEQYF
TRBJ2-3,TRBV5-1,TRBD2,-,TGCGCCAGCAGCGTCGCCGATCCCGGGACTAGCGGGAGGGCCGGAGATACGCAGTATTTT,CASSVADPGTSGRAGDTQYF
TRBJ1-6,TRBV5-1,TRBD1,-,TGCGCCAGCACCCGACAGGGACCCAATTCACCCCTCCACTTT,CASTRQGPNSPLHF
TRBJ1-2,TRBV18,TRBD1,-,TGTGCCAGCTCACCGACGGACAGGGCCCAGGGCTACACCTTC,CASSPTDRAQGYTF
TRBJ2-3,TRBV11-2,-,few,TGTGCCAGCAGCAAAAGACCCGGGGATACGCAGTATTTT,CASSKRPGDTQYF
TRBJ1-5,TRBV6-5,-,few,TGTGCCAGCAGTTTGGGACGACGGGGCCCCCAGCATTTT,CASSLGRRGPQHF
TRBJ1-1,TRBV7-7,-,-,TGTGCTAGCAGCTTACAAGTGAACACTGAAGCTTTCTTT,CASSLQVNTEAFF
TRBJ2-3,TRBV18,TRBD2,-,TGTGCCAGCTCAACTAGCGGGGGCGCAGATACGCAGTATTTT,CASSTSGGADTQYF
TRBJ1-1,TRBV19,TRBD1,medium-sized,TGTGCCAGTAGTACCGGACAGGGCACCGTGAACACTGAAGCTTTCTTT,CASSTGQGTVNTEAFF
TRBJ1-3,TRBV7-6,TRBD1,-,TGTGCCAGCAGCTTAAATCAGGGGGCGGACGGAAACACCATATATTTT,CASSLNQGADGNTIYF
TRBJ1-6,TRBV18,TRBD1,-,TGTGCCAGCTCACTGGACAGGGTTAATTCACCCCTCCACTTT,CASSLDRVNSPLHF
TRBJ1-6,TRBV28,-,-,TGTGCCAGCAGCCCAGGGACCTATAATTCACCCCTCCACTTT,CASSPGTYNSPLHF
TRBJ1-4,TRBV6-5,-,-,TGTGCCAGCAGTTACTCCGGGGGCGAAGGTGAAAAACTGTTTTTT,CASSYSGGEGEKLFF
TRBJ2-7,TRBV30,-,-,TGTGCCTGGAGTGAATTGGGCCGCGAGCAGTACTTC,CAWSELGREQYF
TRBJ1-2,TRBV12-5,-,-,TGTGCTAGTGGTTTGACCCAATTAACCGTTTCGGGCTACACCTTC,CASGLTQLTVSGYTF
TRBJ2-2,TRBV28,TRBD2,-,TGTGCCAGCAAGCGGGGATGGACCGGGGAGCTGTTTTTT,CASKRGWTGELFF
TRBJ1-6,TRBV6-5,-,-,TGTGCCAGCAGTTACCGGGGCCCCTCCTATAATTCACCCCTCCACTTT,CASSYRGPSYNSPLHF
TRBJ2-4,TRBV15,-,-,TGTGCCACCAGCAGAGAGAGAGTAGCGTTTCATATTCAGTACTTC,CATSRERVAFHIQYF
TRBJ1-2,TRBV5-1,-,-,TGCGCCAGCAGCCCGCCAGGGGCGAGTGGCTACACCTTC,CASSPPGASGYTF
TRBJ1-2,TRBV5-6,TRBD1,few,TGTGCCAGCAGCCCGGGACAGGGTATGGCTGGCTACACCTTC,CASSPGQGMAGYTF